This TCR beta chain was profiled in a study of blood T cell repertoires in COVID-19. The overall study: Some COVID-19 samples were acute and others convalescent; all came from the United States, Italy and Spain. T cells, B-cell-depleted T cells, or PBMCs provided the cDNA or gDNA that served as material.

Source study methods: Quantification of nucleated cells was approximated via reference gene primer amplification. Clones were read by immunoSEQ multiplex PCR, and TCRdb kept only the in-frame ones, dropping some. From that table come the V and J calls and clone size; the DNA was used to work out D and trimming. The data contain tens of thousands of clones, 83% of them singletons. V lost 3 bases and J lost 0; bases outside the gene matches: 5. CDR3 length: 18 residues. CDR1 and CDR2 from the germline V gene are MDHEN and SYDVKM. The rearrangement uses TRBV28 and TRBJ2-2; 12 nucleotides align to TRBD2. The sequenced sample was peripheral blood. The clonotype comes from a woman aged 55-70 years with acute or convalescent COVID-19. The CDR3 sequence: CASSFLGLAGTNTGELFF. As DNA, the CDR3 is TGTGCCAGCAGTTTCCTCGGACTAGCGGGGACGAACACCGGGGAGCTGTTTTTT.